This TCR beta chain was sequenced for a study of T cell responses to AZD1222 COVID-19 vaccine (dated by TCRdb to the early 2020s). Regarding the complete study: A total of approximately 240 trial participants underwent TCR sequencing, of whom about 200 had received two doses of AZD1222 and some 26 had received two doses of the MenACWY control vaccine. Enrollment into the trials was organized by age into subgroups of 18-55, 56-69 and 70-plus years, and those subgroups contained about 160, 30 and 59 TCR-sequenced participants, respectively. The investigation overall reported the following: Spike-specific TCR breadth and depth rose significantly after two AZD1222 doses compared with day 0 and with MenACWY recipients. The vaccine-associated CD4 TCRs covered the entire spike protein, and the dominant responses fell in regions 160-218 and 743-854. Participants were mostly white British, with more females than males. The authors suggested clonal diversity may have been underestimated. Conclusions about previously exposed vaccinees are limited because only a handful of AZD1222 recipients were SARS-CoV-2 seropositive at baseline. Reportedly, almost half of the unique spike-specific TCRs recognized epitopes lying outside the regions that are mutated in the B.1.351 and B.1.1.7 variants. In the small 56-69-year group, the increase in depth fell short of significance, most likely because of low power. Because no samples from the day 14 peak response were available, repertoires could be characterized only after the peak T cell response.

The CDR3 regions of human TCRbeta chains were subjected to immunosequencing. Per the source publication's procedure: TCRs in the repertoires were matched against a reference library of SARS-CoV-2-specific TCRs that had been generated with the MIRA antigen-specificity platform. Breadth was defined as the fraction of unique TCRs that were SARS-CoV-2-associated, and depth was defined as the fraction of total T cells that were SARS-CoV-2-associated. Using the MIRA data, each spike-specific TCR was assigned both to the spike region to which the TCR was reactive and to a CD4 or CD8 class. Log10-transformed breadth and depth values were compared by one-way ANOVA with Sidak's multiple comparisons tests. Imported from immuneACCESS, the table was reduced by TCRdb to in-frame sequences with V and J called. These copies leave out some clones; in studies compared against another copy, an unresolved V gene accounts for under half, and the cause of the remainder is not known. That table gives V, J and clone size, and the DNA gave D and trimming. The sample table records about 120,000 clones; roughly 92% of these occur just once. Together, the top ten hold around 1.5% of the sample.

What the time point label conveys for this sample: about 28 days (+/-7) after the second vaccine dose. Because spike-specific TCR depth and breadth did not differ between the two schedules, AZD1222 recipients who got a second dose at roughly 4 weeks were pooled with those who got a second dose at roughly 12 weeks. Vaccinee samples came from UK trials COV001 and COV002, including a single-blind randomized controlled phase 2/3 trial of AZD1222 (ChAdOx1 nCoV-19) in healthy adults. Trial participant PBMC samples were collected at day 0 and day 28 after the second dose for TCRbeta chain sequencing. This clone has more than one count but fewer than ten. This receptor's antigen is unknown. Base qualities were left out, and no much larger clone turns up one base away. The sample in question was peripheral blood, obtained 28 days after the second AZD1222 dose. The TCR originated in an adult who received the AZD1222 COVID-19 vaccine.

The sequenced DNA: TGCGCCAGCAGCGAGGGCAGCTCCTACGAGCAGTACTTC. It encodes CASSEGSSYEQYF. The chain employs TRBV5-1 and TRBJ2-7; a weak D assignment points to TRBD2 (5 bases agree). The germline V gene provides CDR1 SGHRS and CDR2 YFSETQ. Spanning cysteine to phenylalanine, the CDR3 consists of 13 amino acids. Of the read, only the CDR3 DNA is kept; its 39 bases are in frame from base 1. The germline ends are 8 bases apart after V is trimmed by 4 bases and J by 0 bases.